The next 28 T cell receptor beta chains were all read from a single sample in a study of OX40 agonist ivuxolimab in advanced cancers. Data came from immunoSEQ multiplex PCR; TCRdb stores just in-frame clones and leaves some out. Of 65,000 to 100,000 clones in the sample, 75% to 95% were seen once. The sample consisted of CD4+ or CD8+ T cells sorted from blood, taken in a trial of the OX40 agonist ivuxolimab. The receptors originated from an adult with an advanced solid tumor such as melanoma, head and neck, liver or kidney cancer.

This chain joins TRBV28 and TRBJ2-5; TRBD2 matches 8 bases. V dropped 6 bases and J dropped 5; count of bases not matched to a gene: 14. Germline values: CDR1 MDHEN, CDR2 SYDVKM. CDR3 size: 16 residues. The CDR3 loop is CASRPPTGLAGETQYF. DNA for the CDR3: TGTGCCAGCAGGCCACCCACCGGACTAGCAGGGGAGACCCAGTACTTC. Together with reference TRBV28 and TRBJ2-5, the CDR3 gives the full variable domain: DVKVTQSSRYLVKRTGEKVFLECVQDMDHENMFWYRQDPGLGLRLIYFSYDVKMKEKGDIPEGYSVSREKKERFSLILESASTNQTSMYLCASRPPTGLAGETQYFGPGTRLLVL.

This chain uses TRBV5-3 with TRBJ1-1, with unresolved D. TRBV5-3 is assigned to the ORF class and has an uncertain function. The CDR3 covers 12 residues. Trimming left V 0 bases short and J 8 bases short, with 8 bases between. DNA of the CDR3: TGTGCCAGAAGCTTGGACAGTTACGAAGCTTTCTTT. This sequence encodes CARSLDSYEAFF.

This chain links TRBV20-1 with TRBJ2-5, with D unclear. V dropped 5 bases and J dropped 2 bases, with 6 bases sitting between them. Germline CDR1 is DFQATT and CDR2 is SNEGSKA (reference sequence). This CDR3 comprises 11 residues. The CDR3 DNA reads TGCAGTGCTCTGCGACAAGAGACCCAGTACTTC. This gives the protein CSALRQETQYF.

The chain links TRBV2 to TRBJ2-5, with 7 bases aligning to TRBD1. J was trimmed by 1 base and V by 6 bases; bases with no gene match: 5. Germline-derived CDR1 and CDR2 are SNHLY and FYNNEI. The length of the CDR3 is 14 residues. CDR3 in DNA: TGTGCCAGCAGGCAGGGGACAGCCCAAGAGACCCAGTACTTC. As protein: CASRQGTAQETQYF.

This clone showed up just once. J is TRBJ2-2 and V is TRBV7-3; 9 bases agree with TRBD1. V shed 4 bases and J 6 bases; nucleotides not matched to a gene: 6. The germline CDR1 and CDR2 sequences are SGHTA and FQGTGA. CDR3 length equals 15 residues. The CDR3 DNA sequence: TGTGCCAGCAGCTCGGGACAGGGAGGGGCCGGGGAGCTGTTTTTT. This sequence encodes CASSSGQGGAGELFF.

The rearrangement links TRBV19 to TRBJ2-2; unclear D gene. This CDR3 contains 12 residues. The V and J ends lost 4 bases and 6 bases respectively, with 6 bases between them. Germline values: CDR1 LNHDA, CDR2 SQIVND (reference sequence). CDR3 sequence reads: CASSTVSGELFF. The DNA for the CDR3 is TGTGCCAGTAGTACCGTATCCGGGGAGCTGTTTTTT.

The J gene is TRBJ2-1, the V gene TRBV27; 10 nucleotides match TRBD2. This CDR3 comprises 17 residues. Germline V gives CDR1 MNHEY, CDR2 SMNVEV (reference sequence). Trimming removed 5 bases from V and 3 bases from J; junction bases left unmatched: 10. The CDR3 DNA sequence: TGTGCCAGCAGTCCATCCCTTCTAGCGGGAGTCTACAATGAGCAGTTCTTC. It encodes CASSPSLLAGVYNEQFF.

This chain links TRBV4-1 with TRBJ2-5; the match to TRBD1 covers 8 bases. Germline trimming cut 3 bases from V and 5 bases from J; bases unmatched to any gene: 5. The CDR3 sequence is 14 residues long. The germline V gene has CDR1 MGHRA and CDR2 YSYEKL. The CDR3 bases are TGCGCCAGCAGCCACTCGACAGGGGACGAGACCCAGTACTTC. Amino acid sequence: CASSHSTGDETQYF.

The sample holds one count of this clone. The chain joins TRBV20-1 to TRBJ1-4, with D perhaps TRBD1 (6 bases). V was pared by 4 bases and J by 6 bases, with 6 bases between. Per germline, CDR1 DFQATT and CDR2 SNEGSKA (reference sequence). This CDR3 contains 11 residues. The CDR3 protein is CSATGDEKLFF. The DNA for the CDR3 is TGCAGTGCTACAGGGGATGAAAAACTGTTTTTT.

The rearrangement links TRBV9 to TRBJ2-7; 12 positions match TRBD1. In germline, CDR1 is SGDLS, CDR2 YYNGEE. This CDR3 is 15 amino acids long. Trimming cost V 10 bases and J 5 bases; bases outside gene matches: 13. CDR3 protein: CAGKDPGQGADEQYF. DNA of the CDR3: TGTGCCGGGAAAGACCCGGGACAGGGGGCGGACGAGCAGTACTTC.

The rearrangement uses TRBV18 and TRBJ2-3; 7 bases are shared with TRBD2. CDR1 and CDR2 (germline): KGHSH, LQKENI. The ends lost 2 bases at V and 1 base at J; junction bases unmatched: 6. The CDR3 covers 16 residues. The chain's CDR3 is CASSPYLAGRTDTQYF. CDR3 bases: TGTGCCAGCTCACCATACTTAGCGGGCCGCACAGATACGCAGTATTTT. Supplemented by reference TRBV18 and TRBJ2-3, the full variable domain reads NAGVMQNPRHLVRRRGQEARLRCSPMKGHSHVYWYRQLPEEGLKFMVYLQKENIIDESGMPKERFSAEFPKEGPSILRIQQVVRGDSAAYFCASSPYLAGRTDTQYFGPGTRLTVL.

CDR3 protein: CASRIRGATNEKLFF. Here the CDR3 DNA reads TGCGCCAGCCGAATCCGGGGGGCGACTAATGAAAAACTGTTTTTT. This chain uses TRBV5-1 with TRBJ1-4; perhaps TRBD1 as D (6 bases). This CDR3 is 15 amino acids long. Germline CDR1 SGHRS, CDR2 YFSETQ. V gave up 7 bases and J gave up 2 bases, with 15 bases separating them.

The gene calls are TRBV5-1 and TRBJ1-1; perhaps TRBD1 as D (5 bases). V lost 4 bases and J lost 5, with 9 bases in between. This CDR3 region has 12 residues. Germline CDR1 reads SGHRS; CDR2 reads YFSETQ. CDR3 sequence: CASSPGATEAFF. The CDR3 region has the DNA TGCGCCAGCAGCCCTGGGGCTACTGAAGCTTTCTTT.

This chain joins TRBV19 and TRBJ2-7; possibly TRBD1 for D (6 bases). The germline V gene encodes CDR1 LNHDA and CDR2 SQIVND (reference sequence). The CDR3 is made up of 14 amino acids. V shed 6 bases and J shed 2 bases, with 14 bases lying between them. The CDR3 loop reads CASSYQQGPYEQYF. As DNA, the CDR3 is TGTGCCAGTAGCTACCAACAGGGACCCTACGAGCAGTACTTC.

On this clone itself: One end of the junction varies from germline; a read error may be responsible. V usage is TRBV18 and J usage is TRBJ1-2; D remains ambiguous. Germline V gene sequence: CDR1 KGHSH, CDR2 LQKENI. CDR3 length equals 13 residues. CDR3 DNA: TGTGCCAGCTCACCCGGGGAGGGAAGGAGTATTTCCTTC. The encoded protein is CASSPGEGRSISF. Full variable domain (rest looked up from reference TRBV18 and TRBJ1-2): NAGVMQNPRHLVRRRGQEARLRCSPMKGHSHVYWYRQLPEEGLKFMVYLQKENIIDESGMPKERFSAEFPKEGPSILRIQQVVRGDSAAYFCASSPGEGRSISFGSGTRLTVV.

The J gene is TRBJ2-3, the V gene TRBV29-1; D gene unclear. CDR3 length: 12 residues. Trimming pared 4 bases from V and 2 bases from J, leaving 7 bases between. CDR1 and CDR2 from the germline V gene are SQVTM and ANQGSEA. The CDR3, as DNA: TGCAGCGTTGGGCAGAACACAGATACGCAGTATTTT. Its protein product is CSVGQNTDTQYF.

The rearrangement joins TRBV27 to TRBJ2-1; no reliable D call. The V and J ends lost 1 base and 8 bases respectively, with 18 bases between them. Germline loops: CDR1 MNHEY, CDR2 SMNVEV (reference sequence). The CDR3 spans 16 residues. CDR3 nucleotides: TGTGCCAGCAGTTTATTTCTGCCTCCACAAACTCATGAGCAGTTCTTC. Protein product: CASSLFLPPQTHEQFF.

The rearrangement uses TRBV11-3 and TRBJ2-7; 7 bases are a match to TRBD2. V lost 1 base, J lost 0 bases, and 3 bases stayed unmatched. Germline values: CDR1 SGHNT, CDR2 YENEEA. This CDR3 has 15 residues. CDR3 residues: CASSLGGGSSYEQYF. The CDR3 DNA reads TGTGCCAGCAGCTTAGGTGGCGGGAGCTCCTACGAGCAGTACTTC.

The genes are TRBV2 and TRBJ2-1; D is uncertain. This CDR3 has 13 amino acids. V was cut by 5 bases and J by 5 bases, with 10 bases left in between. Germline V CDR1 and CDR2: SNHLY, FYNNEI. The CDR3 coding sequence is TGTGCCAGCAGTTTACCATTCCACAATGAGCAGTTCTTC. It translates to CASSLPFHNEQFF.

J is TRBJ2-7 and V is TRBV7-8; 7 positions agree with TRBD1. From germline, CDR1 is SGHVS and CDR2 FQNEAQ. The CDR3 is made up of 15 amino acids. Trimming removed 1 base from V and 1 base from J; junction bases left unmatched: 4. CDR3 nucleotides: TGTGCCAGCAGCTTAGTTGGACAGGTGTCCTACGAGCAGTACTTC. It encodes CASSLVGQVSYEQYF.

This clone appeared a single time. The chain has TRBV6-5 and TRBJ2-5; 7 nucleotides match TRBD1. The V segment lost 8 bases and the J segment 4 bases; nucleotides outside the gene matches: 7. Germline V lookup: CDR1 MNHEY, CDR2 SVGAGI. The CDR3 is 13 residues long. The CDR3 DNA is TGTGCCAGCCGGACAGGCAGTGCAGAGACCCAGTACTTC. Translated: CASRTGSAETQYF.

The chain combines TRBV7-9 with TRBJ1-5; D unclear. Trimming stripped 5 bases from V and 5 bases from J, with 7 bases between. This CDR3 region has 12 residues. Germline V gives CDR1 SEHNR, CDR2 FQNEAQ (reference sequence). Here the CDR3 DNA reads TGTGCCAGCAGCCAGTTTGATCAGCCCCAGCATTTT. Translated: CASSQFDQPQHF.

The chain has TRBV14 and TRBJ2-7, with 11 bases fitting TRBD2. The trim removed 5 bases at V and 2 bases at J, leaving 8 bases unmatched. This CDR3 has 16 residues. Germline-derived CDR1 and CDR2 are SGHDN and FVKESK. This CDR3 is CASSELAGVGAYEQYF. Written as DNA, the CDR3 is TGTGCCAGCAGCGAACTAGCGGGAGTCGGCGCCTACGAGCAGTACTTC. The full variable domain, rest sourced from reference TRBV14 and TRBJ2-7, is EAGVTQFPSHSVIEKGQTVTLRCDPISGHDNLYWYRRVMGKEIKFLLHFVKESKQDESGMPNNRFLAERTGGTYSTLKVQPAELEDSGVYFCASSELAGVGAYEQYFGPGTRLTVT.

The V and J genes are TRBV7-6 and TRBJ1-3; possible D gene TRBD1, 6 bases. The CDR3 totals 16 residues. Trimming shortened V by 0 bases and J by 3 bases, and 12 bases separated the two germline ends. The germline V gene encodes CDR1 SGHVS and CDR2 FNYEAQ. For the CDR3, the DNA is TGTGCCAGCAGCTTAGCCCGACAGGCCCGTGGAAACACCATATATTTT. Amino acid sequence: CASSLARQARGNTIYF.

The rearrangement uses TRBV7-9 and TRBJ1-2; D remains unclear. The CDR3 is made up of 14 amino acids. Trimming cost V 2 bases and J 4 bases, with 11 bases left between them. Germline V lookup: CDR1 SEHNR, CDR2 FQNEAQ (reference sequence). The CDR3 reads CASSLNREGYGYTF. The CDR3 DNA reads as TGTGCCAGCAGCTTAAATCGAGAGGGCTATGGCTACACCTTC. Drawing the rest from reference TRBV7-9 and TRBJ1-2, the complete variable domain is DTGVSQNPRHKITKRGQNVTFRCDPISEHNRLYWYRQTLGQGPEFLTYFQNEAQLEKSRLLSDRFSAERPKGSFSTLEIQRTEQGDSAMYLCASSLNREGYGYTFGSGTRLTVV.

The chain couples TRBV6-4 to TRBJ2-1, with D perhaps TRBD2 (5 bases). This CDR3 contains 16 residues. Germline loops: CDR1 MRHNA, CDR2 SNTAGT. The ends were cut back, 6 bases at V and 0 bases at J, with 15 bases in the middle. In nucleotides, the CDR3 is TGTGCCAGCAGACCCGTGAAGCGGCGCTCCTACAATGAGCAGTTCTTC. Protein sequence: CASRPVKRRSYNEQFF.

The chain carries TRBV27 and TRBJ1-1; D uncertain. This CDR3 has 14 residues. V shed 2 bases and J shed 1 base, with 8 bases lying between them. Per germline, CDR1 MNHEY and CDR2 SMNVEV (reference sequence). CDR3 bases: TGTGCCAGCAGTTTAACTGGACCGAACACTGAAGCTTTCTTT. It codes for CASSLTGPNTEAFF.

The V and J genes are TRBV19 and TRBJ1-5, with D hard to call. With 6 bases removed from V and 1 base from J, the gap between germline ends came to 13 bases. The CDR3 sequence is 15 residues long. Germline V gene lookup returns CDR1 LNHDA and CDR2 SQIVND (reference sequence). CDR3 in amino acids: CASSLEGVSNQPQHF. The DNA of the CDR3 is TGTGCCAGTAGCCTGGAGGGAGTGAGCAATCAGCCCCAGCATTTT.